These T cell receptor beta chains were read from a single sample in a study of regulatory T cells in long-lasting Graves disease. TCRdb used MiXCR to reprocess the multiplex PCR reads, holding one entry per CDR3 protein. Of around 400,000 distinct CDR3 sequences listed, roughly 15% were seen once; the top ten hold approximately 8%. This sample was also put to use in a study of T cells in Graves' hyperthyroidism and ophthalmopathy.

The sample consisted of peripheral blood mononuclear cells (PBMCs), taken at new diagnosis, from a patient treated with antithyroid drugs. All receptors derive from a woman aged 40-49 years with Graves disease. Each CDR3 is given with its conserved first and last residue. D genes are given only for firm matches. Clone size is stated in some rows and not others, as once, few, many or a class when expanded.

D | J | size | V | DNA | CDR3
NA | TRBJ2-7 | NA | TRBV27 | TGTGCCAGCAGTGGTAAGGGGGGCGGGATCTCCCATTACGAGCAGTACTTC | CASSGKGGGISHYEQYF
NA | TRBJ1-5 | many | TRBV6-2/TRBV6-3 | TGTGCCAGCATGCGGGGGATGGAGGGGAACAATCAGCCCCAGCATTTT | CASMRGMEGNNQPQHF
NA | TRBJ2-7 | NA | TRBV20-1 | TGCAGTGCTAGACCCCCCGGGGAGCACGAGCAGTACTTC | CSARPPGEHEQYF
NA | TRBJ1-1 | many | TRBV7-3 | TGTGCCAGCTCCTCGGACGGGAACACTGAAGCTTTCTTT | CASSSDGNTEAFF
NA | TRBJ2-5 | many | TRBV5-4 | TGTGCCAGCAGCGCCGGGACGGCGGGCGAGACCCAGTACTTC | CASSAGTAGETQYF
NA | TRBJ2-7 | many | TRBV2 | TGTGCCAGCAGCCCGCCCTTTGACTACGAGCAGTACTTC | CASSPPFDYEQYF
NA | TRBJ2-7 | many | TRBV6-6 | TGTGCCAGCAGTTACTCGGGCTCCTCCGCCAGTTCCTACGAGCAGTACTTC | CASSYSGSSASSYEQYF
NA | TRBJ2-3 | NA | TRBV5-4 | TGTGCCAGCAGCTTGTACTTGGGGGGCCCAGATACGCAGTATTTT | CASSLYLGGPDTQYF
NA | TRBJ1-2 | once | TRBV15 | TGTGCCACCAGCAGTCAAAGGGGATTCAACTATGGCTACACCTTC | CATSSQRGFNYGYTF
NA | TRBJ2-1 | few | TRBV3-1 | TGTGCCAGCAGCCAAGATGGGGACCGTCCACAGTTCTTC | CASSQDGDRPQFF
TRBD2 | TRBJ2-2 | NA | TRBV5-1 | TGCGCCAGCAGCTCGACTCCGGGACTAGCCCCCAAGTCAAACACCGGGGAGCTGTTTTTT | CASSSTPGLAPKSNTGELFF
NA | TRBJ2-1 | many | TRBV5-1 | TGCGCCAGCAGCTTAACAGAGGTTGAGCAGTTCTTC | CASSLTEVEQFF
NA | TRBJ2-7 | many | TRBV2 | TGTGCCAGCACCCATAACATGAACTACTTC | CASTHNMNYF
NA | TRBJ2-3 | NA | TRBV28 | TGTGCCAGCAGTTTACGATGGCCTAGCGAAGGTACGCAGTATTTT | CASSLRWPSEGTQYF
NA | TRBJ2-7 | many | TRBV5-6 | TGTGCCAGCAGCTTTAGTAGAAACTACGAGCAGTACTTC | CASSFSRNYEQYF
NA | TRBJ2-1 | NA | TRBV27 | TGTGCCAGCACCTCCAGGGGATATGAGCAGTTCTTC | CASTSRGYEQFF